This is a list of T cell receptor beta chains from one sample in a study of blood T cell dynamics during melanoma immunotherapy. Some clones are missing from TCRdb's copy, which holds only in-frame ones; the method was immunoSEQ multiplex PCR. The table lists roughly 22,000 clones, around 85% of them singletons, with over 3.5% in the top ten. This specimen consisted of blood, obtained from a patient treated with checkpoint blockade. All receptors derive from a human donor with melanoma. Both conserved end residues are part of each CDR3. A D gene is named only where the DNA matches it firmly. Size is omitted from some rows. Given values are once, few, many or a class for expanded clones.

TRBD2	NA	TRBV2	TRBJ2-7	TGTGCCAGCAGGCCTAGCGGGAGAGCCTACGAGCAGTACTTC	CASRPSGRAYEQYF
NA	NA	TRBV11-3	TRBJ2-3	TGTGCCAGCAGCTCCGAGAGGTTAGGAGATACGCAGTATTTT	CASSSERLGDTQYF
TRBD1	NA	TRBV28	TRBJ2-7	TGTGCCAGGGGGACAGGCCCCGAGCAGTACTTC	CARGTGPEQYF
NA	NA	TRBV2	TRBJ2-7	TGTGCCAGCAGTGAACTGGGATACGAGCAGTACTTC	CASSELGYEQYF
NA	NA	TRBV19	TRBJ1-2	TGTGCCAGTAGTCCTCGTGGAGGGGGTATTTATGGCTACACCTTC	CASSPRGGGIYGYTF
NA	NA	TRBV6-1	TRBJ2-1	TGTGCCAGCAGTCAGGACAGAGTTTCCTACAATGAGCAGTTCTTC	CASSQDRVSYNEQFF
NA	NA	TRBV28	TRBJ2-5	TGTGCCAGCAGTACCTATGCTGGGGCGGCCCAGTACTTC	CASSTYAGAAQYF
NA	few	TRBV5-4	TRBJ1-3	TGTGCCAGCAGCTCCGGATCCCTGGGAAACACCATATATTTT	CASSSGSLGNTIYF
TRBD2	NA	TRBV5-4	TRBJ2-1	TGTGCCAGCAGCTTATTCTTGGACGGGAGGAGGGAGCAGTTCTTC	CASSLFLDGRREQFF
NA	NA	TRBV7-2	TRBJ2-7	TGTGCCAGCAGCTTAGAAGGACAGCGCTCCTACGAGCAGTACTTC	CASSLEGQRSYEQYF
NA	once	TRBV7-2	TRBJ2-1	TGTGCCAGCAGCCCTAATTACCGGGGGCATGAGCAGTTCTTC	CASSPNYRGHEQFF
NA	NA	TRBV9	TRBJ2-2	TGTGCCAGCAGCGGCTCACACGGGGAGCTGTTTTTT	CASSGSHGELFF
TRBD1	NA	TRBV19	TRBJ2-7	TGTGCCAGTAGTCTCAGGGGACAGGGCTACGAGCAGTACTTC	CASSLRGQGYEQYF
NA	NA	TRBV10-2	TRBJ2-5	TGCGCCACCAGGGAAGGTCCCGGGGAGTACCAAGAGACCCAGTACTTC	CATREGPGEYQETQYF
TRBD1	once	TRBV6-1	TRBJ2-3	TGTGCCAGCAGTCAAGGACAGGGTCCAGATACGCAGTATTTT	CASSQGQGPDTQYF
NA	NA	TRBV5-8	TRBJ2-7	TGTGCCAGCAGCTTGGTCTACGAGCAGTACTTC	CASSLVYEQYF
TRBD1	NA	TRBV10-3	TRBJ1-5	TGTGCCATCAGTGGAAAACCGGGACAGCTAACTAGCAATCAGTCCCAGCATTTT	CAISGKPGQLTSNQSQHF
TRBD2	NA	TRBV2	TRBJ2-2	TGTGCCAGCAGGGGGACTAGCGGGAGGGCCGGGGAGCTGTTTTTT	CASRGTSGRAGELFF
TRBD2	NA	TRBV5-5	TRBJ2-1	TGTGCCAGCAGCTTGACTAGCGGGAGCAGCTCCTACAATGAGCAGTTCTTC	CASSLTSGSSSYNEQFF
TRBD2	NA	TRBV7-2	TRBJ2-3	TGTGCCAGCAGCTTAGTAGCGGGAGAAACAGATACGCAGTATTTT	CASSLVAGETDTQYF
NA	NA	TRBV9	TRBJ1-1	TGTGCCAGCAGCGTAGGTGCGGAGAACACTGAAGCTTTCTTT	CASSVGAENTEAFF
NA	NA	TRBV27	TRBJ1-5	TGTGCCAGCAGTTATTTGGGGGGGAATCAGCCCCAGCATTTT	CASSYLGGNQPQHF
TRBD1	NA	TRBV28	TRBJ1-3	TGTGCCAGCAGAACTTCTTGGGCAGGGGGCGCTGGAAACACCATATATTTT	CASRTSWAGGAGNTIYF